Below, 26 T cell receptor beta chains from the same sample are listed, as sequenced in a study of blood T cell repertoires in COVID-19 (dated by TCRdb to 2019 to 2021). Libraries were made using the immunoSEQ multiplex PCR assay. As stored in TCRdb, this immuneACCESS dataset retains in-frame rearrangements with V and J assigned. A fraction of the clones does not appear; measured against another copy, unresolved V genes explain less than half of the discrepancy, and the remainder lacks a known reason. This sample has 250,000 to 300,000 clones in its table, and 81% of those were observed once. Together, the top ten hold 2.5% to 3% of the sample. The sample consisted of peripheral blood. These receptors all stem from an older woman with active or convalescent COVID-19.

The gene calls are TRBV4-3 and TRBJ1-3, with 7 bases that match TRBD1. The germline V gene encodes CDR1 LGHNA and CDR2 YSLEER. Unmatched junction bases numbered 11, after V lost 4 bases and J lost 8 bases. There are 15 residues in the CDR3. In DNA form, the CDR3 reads TGCGCCAGCAGCCCGCAGGGGGTCGAAGAGGACACCATATATTTT. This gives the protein CASSPQGVEEDTIYF.

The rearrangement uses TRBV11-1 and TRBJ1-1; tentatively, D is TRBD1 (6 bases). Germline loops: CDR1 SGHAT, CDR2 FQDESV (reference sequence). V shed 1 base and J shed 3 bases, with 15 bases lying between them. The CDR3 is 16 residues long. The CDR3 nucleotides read TGTGCCAGCAGCTTAGTTGGCGGGGGCGCGGACACTGAAGCTTTCTTT. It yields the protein CASSLVGGGADTEAFF.

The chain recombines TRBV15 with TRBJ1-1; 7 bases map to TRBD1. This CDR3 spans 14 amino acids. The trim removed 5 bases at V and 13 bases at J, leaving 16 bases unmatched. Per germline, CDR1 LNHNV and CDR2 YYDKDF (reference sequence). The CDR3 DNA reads TGTGCCACCAGCGGGGGGACAGCCCGGACCCCGGGTTTCTTT. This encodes CATSGGTARTPGFF. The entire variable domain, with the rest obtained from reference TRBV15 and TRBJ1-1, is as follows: DAMVIQNPRYQVTQFGKPVTLSCSQTLNHNVMYWYQQKSSQAPKLLFHYYDKDFNNEADTPDNFQSRRPNTSFCFLDIRSPGLGDTAMYLCATSGGTARTPGFFGQGTRLTVV.

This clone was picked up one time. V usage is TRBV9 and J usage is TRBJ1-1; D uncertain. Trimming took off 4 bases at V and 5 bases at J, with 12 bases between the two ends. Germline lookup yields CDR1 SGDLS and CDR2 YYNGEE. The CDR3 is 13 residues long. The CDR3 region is CASSPPRGTEAFF. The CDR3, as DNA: TGTGCCAGCAGCCCCCCCCGAGGGACTGAAGCTTTCTTT.

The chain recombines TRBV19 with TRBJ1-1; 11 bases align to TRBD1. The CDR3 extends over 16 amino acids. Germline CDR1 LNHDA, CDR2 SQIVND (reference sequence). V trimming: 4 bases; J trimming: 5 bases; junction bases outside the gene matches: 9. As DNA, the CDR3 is TGTGCCAGTAGTAATCCGGACAGGGGGCAAGAAACTGAAGCTTTCTTT. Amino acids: CASSNPDRGQETEAFF.

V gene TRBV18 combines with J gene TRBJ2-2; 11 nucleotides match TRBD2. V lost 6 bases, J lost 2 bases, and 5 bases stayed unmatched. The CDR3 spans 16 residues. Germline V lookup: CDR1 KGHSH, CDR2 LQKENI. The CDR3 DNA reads TGTGCCAGCTCCGGACTAGCGGGCGTTAACACCGGGGAGCTGTTTTTT. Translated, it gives CASSGLAGVNTGELFF. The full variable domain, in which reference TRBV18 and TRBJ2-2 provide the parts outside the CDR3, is NAGVMQNPRHLVRRRGQEARLRCSPMKGHSHVYWYRQLPEEGLKFMVYLQKENIIDESGMPKERFSAEFPKEGPSILRIQQVVRGDSAAYFCASSGLAGVNTGELFFGEGSRLTVL.

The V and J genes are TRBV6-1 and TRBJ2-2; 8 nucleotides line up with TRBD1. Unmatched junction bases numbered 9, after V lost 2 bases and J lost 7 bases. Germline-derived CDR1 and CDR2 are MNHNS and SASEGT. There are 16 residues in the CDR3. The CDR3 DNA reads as TGTGCCAGCAGTGAATCCACGGGGACAGGAGGCGGGGAGCTGTTTTTT. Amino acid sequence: CASSESTGTGGGELFF.

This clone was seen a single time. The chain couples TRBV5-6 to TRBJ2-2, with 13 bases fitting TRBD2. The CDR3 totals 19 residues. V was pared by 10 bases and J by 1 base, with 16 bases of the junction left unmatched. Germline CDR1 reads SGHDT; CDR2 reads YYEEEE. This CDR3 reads CAGSWTSGGLIKNTGELFF. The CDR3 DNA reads TGTGCCGGCTCTTGGACTAGCGGGGGCCTTATTAAGAACACCGGGGAGCTGTTTTTT. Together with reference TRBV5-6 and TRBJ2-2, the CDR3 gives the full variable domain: DAGVTQSPTHLIKTRGQQVTLRCSPKSGHDTVSWYQQALGQGPQFIFQYYEEEERQRGNFPDRFSGHQFPNYSSELNVNALLLGDSALYLCAGSWTSGGLIKNTGELFFGEGSRLTVL.

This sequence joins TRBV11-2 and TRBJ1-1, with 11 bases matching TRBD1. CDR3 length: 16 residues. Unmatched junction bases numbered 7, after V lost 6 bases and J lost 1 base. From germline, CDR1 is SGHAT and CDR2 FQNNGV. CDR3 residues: CASRRDRGSKNTEAFF. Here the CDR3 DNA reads TGTGCCAGCAGAAGGGACAGGGGGTCTAAGAACACTGAAGCTTTCTTT.

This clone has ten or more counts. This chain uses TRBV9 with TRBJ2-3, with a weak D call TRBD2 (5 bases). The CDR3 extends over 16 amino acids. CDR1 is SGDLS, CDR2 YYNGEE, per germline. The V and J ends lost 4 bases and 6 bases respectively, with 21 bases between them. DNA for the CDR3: TGTGCCAGCAGCCCCCCCGGTTTGAGCGGCCAGGATACGCAGTATTTT. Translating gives CASSPPGLSGQDTQYF.

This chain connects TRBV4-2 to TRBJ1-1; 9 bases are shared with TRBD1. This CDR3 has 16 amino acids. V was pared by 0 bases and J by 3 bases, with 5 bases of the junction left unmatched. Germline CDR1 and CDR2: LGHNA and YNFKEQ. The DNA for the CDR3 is TGTGCCAGCAGCCAAGATCCCGGGACAGGGCACACTGAAGCTTTCTTT. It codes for CASSQDPGTGHTEAFF.

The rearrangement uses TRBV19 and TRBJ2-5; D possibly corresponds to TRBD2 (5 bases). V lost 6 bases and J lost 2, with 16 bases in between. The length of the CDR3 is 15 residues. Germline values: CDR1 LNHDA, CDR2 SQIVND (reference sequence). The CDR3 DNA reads TGTGCCAGTAGCGTAACATCGGGGTGGCAAGAGACCCAGTACTTC. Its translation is CASSVTSGWQETQYF.

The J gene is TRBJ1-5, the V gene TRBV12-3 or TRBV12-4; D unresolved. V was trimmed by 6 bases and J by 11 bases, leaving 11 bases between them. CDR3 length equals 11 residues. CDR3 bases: TGTGCCAGCAGCTTTTCCCAGTCCCAGCATTTT. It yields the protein CASSFSQSQHF.

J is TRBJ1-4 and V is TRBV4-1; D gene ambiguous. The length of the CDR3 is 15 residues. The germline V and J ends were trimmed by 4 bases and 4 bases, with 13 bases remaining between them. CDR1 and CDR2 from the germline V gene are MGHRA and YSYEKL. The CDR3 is CASSLVGPVNEKLFF. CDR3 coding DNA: TGCGCCAGCAGCCTCGTGGGCCCGGTTAATGAAAAACTGTTTTTT.

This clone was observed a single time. DNA of the CDR3: TGTGCCAGTAGTTGGGGCGGTAGCAATCAGCCCCAGCATTTT. Its translation: CASSWGGSNQPQHF. The chain recombines TRBV19 with TRBJ1-5, with a weak D call TRBD1 (5 bases). This CDR3 comprises 14 residues. V was shortened by 5 bases and J by 0 bases, with 8 bases between the two germline ends. Germline V gives CDR1 LNHDA, CDR2 SQIVND (reference sequence).

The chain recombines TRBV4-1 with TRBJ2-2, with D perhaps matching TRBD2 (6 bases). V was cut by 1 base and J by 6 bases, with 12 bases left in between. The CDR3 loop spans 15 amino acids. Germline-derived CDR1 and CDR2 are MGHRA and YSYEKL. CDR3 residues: CASSQVGGYAGELFF. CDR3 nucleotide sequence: TGCGCCAGCAGCCAAGTCGGGGGATATGCCGGGGAGCTGTTTTTT.

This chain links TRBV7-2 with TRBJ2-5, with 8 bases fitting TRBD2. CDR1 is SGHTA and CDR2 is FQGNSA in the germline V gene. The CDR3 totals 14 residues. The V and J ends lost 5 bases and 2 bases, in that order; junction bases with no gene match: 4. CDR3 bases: TGTGCCAGCAGCATTAGCGGGAAACAAGAGACCCAGTACTTC. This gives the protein CASSISGKQETQYF.

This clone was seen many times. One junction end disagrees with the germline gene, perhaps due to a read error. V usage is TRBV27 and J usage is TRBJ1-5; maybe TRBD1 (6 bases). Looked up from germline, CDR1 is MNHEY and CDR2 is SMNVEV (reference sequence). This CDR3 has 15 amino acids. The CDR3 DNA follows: TGTGCCAGCAGTCTATCTACAGGGCTCAATCAGCCCCAGCATTTT. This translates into CASSLSTGLNQPQHF.

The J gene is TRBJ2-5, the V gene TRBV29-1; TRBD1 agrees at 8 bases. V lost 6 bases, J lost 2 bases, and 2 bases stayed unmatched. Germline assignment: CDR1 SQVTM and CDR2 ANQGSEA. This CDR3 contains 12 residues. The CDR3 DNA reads TGCAGCGTCCGACAGGGGCAAGAGACCCAGTACTTC. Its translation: CSVRQGQETQYF.

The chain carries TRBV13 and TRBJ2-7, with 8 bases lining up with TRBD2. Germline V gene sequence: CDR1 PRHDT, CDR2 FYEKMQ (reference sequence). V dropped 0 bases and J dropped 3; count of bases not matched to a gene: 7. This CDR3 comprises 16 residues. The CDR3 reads CASSLGASGGGYEQYF. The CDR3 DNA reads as TGTGCCAGCAGCTTAGGCGCCAGCGGGGGCGGCTACGAGCAGTACTTC. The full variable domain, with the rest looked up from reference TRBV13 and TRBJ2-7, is AAGVIQSPRHLIKEKRETATLKCYPIPRHDTVYWYQQGPGQDPQFLISFYEKMQSDKGSIPDRFSAQQFSDYHSELNMSSLELGDSALYFCASSLGASGGGYEQYFGPGTRLTVT.

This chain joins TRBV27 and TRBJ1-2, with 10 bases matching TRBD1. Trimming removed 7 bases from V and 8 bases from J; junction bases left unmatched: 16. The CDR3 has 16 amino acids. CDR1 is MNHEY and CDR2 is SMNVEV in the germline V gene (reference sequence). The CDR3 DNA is TGTGCCAGCACTCGGGGCCCGGGACAGGGGATCAGAGGCTACACCTTC. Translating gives CASTRGPGQGIRGYTF.

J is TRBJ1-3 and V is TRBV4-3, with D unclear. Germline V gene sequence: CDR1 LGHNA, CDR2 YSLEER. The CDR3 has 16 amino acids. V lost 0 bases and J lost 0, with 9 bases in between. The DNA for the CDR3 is TGCGCCAGCAGCCAAGATAGACTCAACTCTGGAAACACCATATATTTT. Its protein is CASSQDRLNSGNTIYF.

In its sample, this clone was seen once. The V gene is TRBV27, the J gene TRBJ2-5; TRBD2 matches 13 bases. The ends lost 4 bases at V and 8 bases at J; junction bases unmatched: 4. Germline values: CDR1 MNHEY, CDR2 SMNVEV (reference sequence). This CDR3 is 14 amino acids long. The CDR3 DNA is TGTGCCAGCAGTTCAGGGACTAGCGGGACAACCCAGTACTTC. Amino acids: CASSSGTSGTTQYF.

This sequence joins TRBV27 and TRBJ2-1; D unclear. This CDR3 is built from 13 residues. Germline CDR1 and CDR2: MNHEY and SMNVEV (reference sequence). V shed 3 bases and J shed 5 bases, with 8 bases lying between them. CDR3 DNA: TGTGCCAGCAGTTTCGCAGGAAACAATGAGCAGTTCTTC. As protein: CASSFAGNNEQFF.

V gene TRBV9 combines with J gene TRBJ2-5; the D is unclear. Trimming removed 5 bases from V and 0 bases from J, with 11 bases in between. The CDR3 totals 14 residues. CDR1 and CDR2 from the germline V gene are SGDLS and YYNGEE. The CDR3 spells CASSPRPNQETQYF. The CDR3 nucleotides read TGTGCCAGCAGTCCTAGGCCTAACCAAGAGACCCAGTACTTC.

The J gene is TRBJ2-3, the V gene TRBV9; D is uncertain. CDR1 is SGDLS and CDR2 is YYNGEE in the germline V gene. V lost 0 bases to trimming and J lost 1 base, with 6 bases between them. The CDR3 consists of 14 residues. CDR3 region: CASSVAPGTDTQYF. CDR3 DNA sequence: TGTGCCAGCAGCGTAGCTCCCGGCACAGATACGCAGTATTTT.